The 13 T cell receptor beta chains given below trace back to one sample, sequenced in a study of cytomegalovirus exposure and HLA in healthy donors. The PCR made use of 60 Vbeta and 13 Jbeta primers. Here immunoSEQ multiplex PCR was the method, and the copy in TCRdb shows in-frame clones only, minus some. In the table there are 110,000 or so clones, approximately 74% of which are singletons. Specimen: PBMCs. Source of these receptors: a woman aged 40 to 50 in good health and CMV-seropositive.

V usage is TRBV18 and J usage is TRBJ1-1; tentatively, D is TRBD1 (5 bases). This CDR3 has 15 residues. The germline gives CDR1 KGHSH, CDR2 LQKENI. The V end lost 1 base, the J end lost 0 bases, and 9 bases lay between the germline ends. CDR3 sequence reads: CASSPRGGMNTEAFF. CDR3 DNA: TGTGCCAGCTCACCACGGGGCGGAATGAACACTGAAGCTTTCTTT.

The rearrangement joins TRBV7-6 to TRBJ2-3, with 11 bases matching TRBD1. Germline V gene data show CDR1 as SGHVS and CDR2 as FNYEAQ. Unmatched junction bases numbered 8, after V lost 4 bases and J lost 5 bases. The CDR3 loop spans 16 amino acids. The CDR3 region is CASSSRTGGVKDTQYF. CDR3 sequence (DNA): TGTGCCAGCAGCTCTAGGACAGGGGGCGTAAAAGATACGCAGTATTTT.

V is TRBV5-6 and J is TRBJ1-1, with TRBD1 identical over 12 bases. V lost 2 bases, J lost 0 bases, and 8 bases stayed unmatched. Germline lookup yields CDR1 SGHDT and CDR2 YYEEEE. This CDR3 comprises 18 residues. CDR3 in amino acids: CASSLVGTGGRVNTEAFF. The DNA of the CDR3 is TGTGCCAGCAGCTTAGTAGGGACAGGGGGCAGGGTGAACACTGAAGCTTTCTTT.

The chain links TRBV6-4 to TRBJ1-1, with 8 nucleotides matching TRBD1. With 4 bases clipped from V and 1 base from J, the junction kept 2 bases outside the gene matches. The CDR3 consists of 14 residues. Germline V gene data show CDR1 as MRHNA and CDR2 as SNTAGT. The CDR3 nucleotides are TGTGCCAGCAGTGCCGGACAGGGGAACACTGAAGCTTTCTTT. Its translation is CASSAGQGNTEAFF.

The chain recombines TRBV19 with TRBJ2-1; the D gene is possibly TRBD2 (5 bases). The germline V and J ends were trimmed by 9 bases and 4 bases, with 10 bases remaining between them. Germline CDR1 is LNHDA and CDR2 is SQIVND (reference sequence). The CDR3 sequence is 12 residues long. The CDR3 is CARRARYNEQFF. The CDR3 DNA reads as TGTGCCAGGAGGGCTCGGTACAATGAGCAGTTCTTC.

The genes are TRBV6-1 and TRBJ2-5, with a tentative D call TRBD1 (6 bases). The CDR3 loop spans 13 amino acids. With 6 bases removed from V and 3 bases from J, the gap between germline ends came to 11 bases. The germline gives CDR1 MNHNS, CDR2 SASEGT. DNA of the CDR3: TGTGCCAGCAGAGTACAGGGAGAAGAGACCCAGTACTTC. It specifies CASRVQGEETQYF.

This chain joins TRBV27 and TRBJ1-2, with 7 bases matching TRBD1. This CDR3 spans 14 amino acids. The V gene end was trimmed by 3 bases and the J gene end by 4 bases; junction bases not matched to a gene: 5. Germline V CDR1 and CDR2: MNHEY, SMNVEV (reference sequence). CDR3 amino acids: CASSFSQGSYGYTF. CDR3 sequence (DNA): TGTGCCAGCAGTTTCTCACAGGGGTCCTATGGCTACACCTTC.

The chain couples TRBV6-5 to TRBJ1-4, with D possibly TRBD1 on 6 matching bases. CDR3 length: 14 residues. The V and J ends lost 2 bases and 2 bases respectively, with 6 bases between them. Looked up from germline, CDR1 is MNHEY and CDR2 is SVGAGI. Written as DNA, the CDR3 is TGTGCCAGCAGTTACGGGGGCACTAATGAAAAACTGTTTTTT. It encodes CASSYGGTNEKLFF.

The rearrangement uses TRBV2 and TRBJ1-1; 8 bases agree with TRBD1. CDR3 length: 16 residues. Germline CDR1 and CDR2: SNHLY and FYNNEI. V gave up 5 bases and J gave up 7 bases; unmatched junction bases: 15. The CDR3 loop reads CASSYTVPTGEGEAFF. DNA of the CDR3: TGTGCCAGCAGTTATACCGTTCCGACAGGGGAGGGTGAAGCTTTCTTT. The whole variable domain, remainder taken from reference TRBV2 and TRBJ1-1, is EPEVTQTPSHQVTQMGQEVILRCVPISNHLYFYWYRQILGQKVEFLVSFYNNEISEKSEIFDDQFSVERPDGSNFTLKIRSTKLEDSAMYFCASSYTVPTGEGEAFFGQGTRLTVV.

The rearrangement joins TRBV11-2 to TRBJ1-2, with TRBD1 matching 7 bases. This CDR3 has 15 residues. CDR1 is SGHAT, CDR2 FQNNGV, per germline. V shed 0 bases and J 0 bases; nucleotides not matched to a gene: 1. This chain's CDR3 is CASSLEGTANYGYTF. The CDR3 DNA reads TGTGCCAGCAGCTTAGAGGGGACAGCTAACTATGGCTACACCTTC.

The genes are TRBV5-3 and TRBJ2-5; 9 bases map to TRBD1. TRBV5-3 is an open reading frame, and its role is uncertain. The CDR3 has 15 amino acids. V shed 0 bases, J shed 9 bases, and the junction held 9 bases outside the gene matches. CDR3 in amino acids: CARSLGGDRGEAQYF. The CDR3 DNA reads as TGTGCCAGAAGCTTGGGGGGCGACAGGGGGGAGGCCCAGTACTTC.

The chain couples TRBV9 to TRBJ2-7, with 7 bases matching TRBD2. Germline trimming cut 0 bases from V and 3 bases from J; bases unmatched to any gene: 9. The CDR3 has 16 residues. Germline CDR1 and CDR2: SGDLS and YYNGEE. The CDR3 sequence: CASSVDGTTRIYEQYF. CDR3 nucleotides: TGTGCCAGCAGCGTAGATGGGACTACCCGAATCTACGAGCAGTACTTC.

This sequence joins TRBV7-3 and TRBJ2-1, with D maybe TRBD2 (5 bases). The CDR3 has 15 residues. V shed 2 bases and J shed 1 base, with 9 bases lying between them. Germline assignment: CDR1 SGHTA and CDR2 FQGTGA. In DNA, the CDR3 is TGTGCCAGCAGCTTACGACGGGAATCCTACAATGAGCAGTTCTTC. As protein: CASSLRRESYNEQFF. Full variable domain (rest looked up from reference TRBV7-3 and TRBJ2-1): GAGVSQTPSNKVTEKGKYVELRCDPISGHTALYWYRQSLGQGPEFLIYFQGTGAADDSGLPNDRFFAVRPEGSVSTLKIQRTERGDSAVYLCASSLRRESYNEQFFGPGTRLTVL.